A single T cell receptor (beta chain) is shown here with its context. The sample comes from a study of OX40 agonist ivuxolimab in advanced cancers. Study in general: Prior anti-PD-1, anti-PD-L1 or anti-CTLA-4 therapy was allowed; about 39% had some.

The table came from immunoSEQ multiplex PCR; TCRdb's copy has only in-frame clones and leaves some out. This sample has around 45,000 clones, with 88% found just once. Germline-derived CDR1 and CDR2 are SQVTM and ANQGSEA. The CDR3 is made up of 11 amino acids. V gave up 7 bases and J gave up 4 bases, with 10 bases separating them. This chain connects TRBV29-1 to TRBJ1-2; D gene uncertain. The receptor's source is an adult with an advanced solid tumor such as melanoma, head and neck, liver or kidney cancer. The sample here was CD4+ or CD8+ T cells sorted from blood, taken in a trial of the OX40 agonist ivuxolimab. The CDR3: CSAAGAYGYTF. The CDR3, as DNA: TGCAGCGCTGCCGGAGCCTATGGCTACACCTTC.